These T cell receptor beta chains were read from a single sample in a study of cytomegalovirus exposure and HLA in healthy donors. Profiling relied on immunoSEQ multiplex PCR, and the TCRdb table lists in-frame clones only, not all of them. Of about 160,000 clones listed, 79% were seen once; the top ten hold about 2.2%. The source material was PBMCs. The source is a man aged 35 to 55 in good health and CMV-seronegative. CDR3s include the opening cysteine and the closing phenylalanine or tryptophan. Size tells how often a clone was seen (once, few, many) or the class of an expanded clone, and some rows leave it out.

clone_size v_call cdr3_aa
- TRBV28 CASSLRAGGFDTQYF
few TRBV5-1 CASSLGPGLETQYF
- TRBV19 CASSKQTDYNEQFF
- TRBV11-3 CAGSLAGGAREQFF
- TRBV5-1 CATTLEAAPTDTQYF
- TRBV18 CASSPAGADSGNTIYF
- TRBV5-1 CASSRDTGTDTQYF
- TRBV2 CASTRGGDPNEQFF
once TRBV27 CASSYQGSTGELFF
- TRBV6-1 CASPAGANYGYTF
- TRBV5-1 CASSLQGAWETQYF
- TRBV19 CASSKRLARQDNEQFF
once TRBV7-9 CASSPTAYEQYF
- TRBV29-1 CSVSITGVGDTQYF
- TRBV4-1 CASSPQETSGTGELFF
- TRBV7-9 CASAGGTETQYF
- TRBV5-5 CASSSGGSPHQETQYF
- TRBV29-1 CSVEGGLAGMLSSGTQYF
once TRBV5-6 CASSLRRGNSPLHF
- TRBV21-1 CASSKKSVRCSGANGLTF
- TRBV18 CASSGTGPYEQYF
- TRBV29-1 CSTGQPNTEAFF
few TRBV19 CASSMGIFSGRPNQNNEQFF
- TRBV5-6 CASSTGSGGETQYF
- TRBV7-8 CASRGRAGSGDTQYF
- TRBV7-9 CASSLSVLPHGYTF
once TRBV6-5 CATTIPLGSYNEQFF
- TRBV10-3 CAISRRGEDYNEQFF
- TRBV19 CASSIAGQPNQPQHF
- TRBV5-1 CASSRRQGATQETQYF
- TRBV15 CATSRGLAPDTQYF
- TRBV4-1 CASSQGLSYEQYF
- TRBV15 CATSRGGRQTQYF
- TRBV5-1 CASSSERPNTGELFF
- TRBV27 CASSLQGLAIYEQYF
once TRBV6-1 CASRIQFATNEKLFF
- TRBV5-4 CASTSGRGSKTQYF
- TRBV2 CASSWTVTDTQYF
- TRBV27 CASRAGTSGPKNIQYF
once TRBV30 CAWSWPQNTEAFF
- TRBV5-1 CASSRGGTSTDTQYF
- TRBV10-3 CAIRAGTGGYEQYF
- TRBV6-6 CASSLLNTGELFF
- TRBV7-2 CASSLDLAGGPTQFF
- TRBV15 CATSKRPAGSTDTQYF
- TRBV19 CASIQTGGTGELFF
- TRBV6-6 CASSNSGYNEQFF
- TRBV7-9 CASSPSEPRTDTQYF
- TRBV2 CASSGSLSYNEQFF
- TRBV5-6 CASSLRPSGIRAYEQYF
few TRBV7-2 CASSYYPSTDTQYF
- TRBV5-6 CASRHRRNTGELFF
- TRBV28 CASSPPGQGNEAFF
- TRBV5-4 CASSLSGRTDTQYF
- TRBV29-1 CSVVRQGKIASNEQFF
- TRBV11-2 CASSLGTKSYEQYF
- TRBV7-9 CASSFPQGMNTEAFF